These T cell receptor beta chains were read from a single sample in a study of CXCR4 blockade with PD-1 therapy in pancreatic cancer. Libraries were prepared by immunoSEQ multiplex PCR; TCRdb keeps only in-frame clonotypes and omits some of them. Of approximately 18,000 clones in the sample, about two thirds were seen once. Sample: tumor tissue. All receptors come from a human donor with pancreatic ductal adenocarcinoma. Each CDR3 is given with its conserved first and last residue. A D gene is named only where the DNA matches it firmly. Clone size is shown for a subset of rows, as once, few, many or a class of expanded clone.

>.|TRBV16|TRBJ1-1|.
CASSPELSTEAFF
TGTGCCAGCAGCCCGGAGCTGAGCACTGAAGCTTTCTTT
>.|TRBV29-1|TRBJ2-1|.
CSVEVVLGEEQFF
TGCAGCGTTGAAGTTGTCCTCGGGGAGGAGCAGTTCTTC
>.|TRBV19|TRBJ2-1|once
CASSEAARSYNEQFF
TGTGCCAGTAGTGAGGCTGCTCGCTCCTACAATGAGCAGTTCTTC
>.|TRBV15|TRBJ2-7|.
CATSRDAEGTSYEQYF
TGTGCCACCAGCAGAGATGCGGAAGGGACCTCTTACGAGCAGTACTTC
>.|TRBV28|TRBJ2-7|once
CASSLRYSSYEQYF
TGTGCCAGCAGTTTAAGGTACAGCTCCTACGAGCAGTACTTC
>.|TRBV12-5|TRBJ1-1|.
CASGPDQGAFF
TGTGCTAGTGGCCCCGATCAGGGAGCTTTCTTT
>.|TRBV25-1|TRBJ2-2|.
CASSPRRGRATGELFF
TGTGCCAGCAGTCCCCGCCGGGGCCGGGCTACCGGGGAGCTGTTTTTT
>TRBD2|TRBV9|TRBJ2-1|.
CASRTGLAARIGQFF
TGTGCCAGCAGGACGGGACTAGCGGCTCGGATCGGGCAGTTCTTC
>.|TRBV28|TRBJ2-7|.
CASREEDYEQYF
TGTGCCAGCAGGGAGGAGGACTACGAGCAGTACTTC
>.|TRBV28|TRBJ1-1|.
CASSFEGMNTEAFF
TGTGCCAGCAGTTTCGAAGGCATGAACACTGAAGCTTTCTTT
>.|TRBV14|TRBJ2-3|.
CASSPATGYADTQYF
TGTGCCAGCAGCCCAGCGACGGGATACGCAGATACGCAGTATTTT
>.|TRBV15|TRBJ1-5|.
CATRAVGPNQPQHF
TGTGCCACCAGGGCGGTTGGGCCAAATCAGCCCCAGCATTTT
>.|TRBV30|TRBJ1-1|.
CAWSPGGGTEAFF
TGTGCCTGGAGTCCGGGGGGAGGAACTGAAGCTTTCTTT
>TRBD2|TRBV18|TRBJ2-3|.
CANSPGLADSTDTQYF
TGTGCCAACTCACCAGGCCTAGCGGATAGCACAGATACGCAGTATTTT
>TRBD1|TRBV28|TRBJ1-1|.
CASRGTGLNTEAFF
TGTGCCAGCAGAGGGACAGGACTGAACACTGAAGCTTTCTTT
>.|TRBV28|TRBJ2-2|.
CASRSGDSGELFF
TGTGCCAGCAGGTCAGGGGACTCCGGGGAGCTGTTTTTT
>.|TRBV19|TRBJ1-1|.
CASRGEGPEAFF
TGTGCCAGTAGAGGGGAGGGTCCTGAAGCTTTCTTT
>.|TRBV16|TRBJ2-1|.
CASSQGKAASSYNEQFF
TGTGCCAGCAGCCAAGGTAAAGCGGCGAGCTCCTACAATGAGCAGTTCTTC
>TRBD1|TRBV28|TRBJ1-3|.
CASSRHRGRENTIYF
TGTGCCAGCAGCCGACACAGGGGGCGCGAAAACACCATATATTTT
>.|TRBV29-1|TRBJ2-1|.
CSVEGLFNEQFF
TGCAGCGTTGAGGGACTCTTCAATGAGCAGTTCTTC
>.|TRBV30|TRBJ2-1|.
CAWSATFLGGEQFF
TGTGCCTGGAGTGCCACCTTTTTGGGGGGTGAGCAGTTCTTC
>.|TRBV29-1|TRBJ1-2|.
CSVEGQIRNYGYTF
TGCAGCGTTGAAGGGCAAATCCGAAACTATGGCTACACCTTC